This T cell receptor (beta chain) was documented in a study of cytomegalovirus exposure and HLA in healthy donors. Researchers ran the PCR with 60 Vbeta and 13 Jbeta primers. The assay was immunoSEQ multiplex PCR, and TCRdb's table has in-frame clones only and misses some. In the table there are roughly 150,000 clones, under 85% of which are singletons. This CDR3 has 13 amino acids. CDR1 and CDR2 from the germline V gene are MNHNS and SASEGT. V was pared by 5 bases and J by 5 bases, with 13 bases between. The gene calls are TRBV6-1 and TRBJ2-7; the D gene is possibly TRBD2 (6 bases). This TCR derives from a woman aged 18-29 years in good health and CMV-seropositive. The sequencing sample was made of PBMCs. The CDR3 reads CASSSGLFDEQYF. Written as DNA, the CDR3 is TGTGCCAGCAGTTCGGGACTTTTCGACGAGCAGTACTTC.